The 17 T cell receptor beta chains below were found in one sample sequenced in a study of cytomegalovirus exposure and HLA in healthy donors. Only in-frame clones appear in the TCRdb table, and some are missing; sequencing was by immunoSEQ multiplex PCR. The sample has roughly 65,000 clones, 92% seen once. Specimen: PBMCs. Source of these receptors: a man between 18 and 29 years old in good health and CMV-seropositive.

The DNA of the CDR3 is TGCGCCAGCAGCTTTCAGGGGAACACTGAAGCTTTCTTT. Its protein product is CASSFQGNTEAFF. V usage is TRBV5-1 and J usage is TRBJ1-1; TRBD1 is a possible D gene (5 bases). CDR1 is SGHRS, CDR2 YFSETQ, per germline. This CDR3 has 13 residues. V was clipped by 2 bases and J by 1 base, with 6 bases between them.

This clone was picked up a small number of times. This chain connects TRBV14 to TRBJ2-3; D uncertain. CDR1 SGHDN and CDR2 FVKESK come from the germline V gene. The V gene lost 2 bases and the J gene lost 6 bases, with 12 bases spanning the gap. There are 14 residues in the CDR3. This CDR3 is CASSQLGSVDTQYF. CDR3 DNA sequence: TGTGCCAGCAGCCAATTGGGCTCGGTGGATACGCAGTATTTT.

In its sample, this clone was seen a few times. The CDR3 loop is CASSSQTFYSRHEQYF. The CDR3 DNA reads as TGTGCCAGCAGTTCCCAGACATTCTATAGTCGGCACGAGCAGTACTTC. V gene TRBV6-5 combines with J gene TRBJ2-7; D is unresolved. Trimming took off 4 bases at V and 5 bases at J, with 21 bases between the two ends. Germline V gene sequence: CDR1 MNHEY, CDR2 SVGAGI. CDR3 length equals 16 residues.

CDR3 nucleotide sequence: TGTGCCAGCAGTTTAAACGGCGGAGGCCCCGAGCAGTACTTC. Translation: CASSLNGGGPEQYF. The rearrangement uses TRBV28 and TRBJ2-7; perhaps TRBD2 as D (5 bases). The CDR3 consists of 14 residues. Germline V gene lookup returns CDR1 MDHEN and CDR2 SYDVKM. Deletions cut 2 bases from V and 6 bases from J, with 14 bases between.

The chain couples TRBV29-1 to TRBJ2-7; D not resolved. CDR1 is SQVTM, CDR2 ANQGSEA, per germline. V lost 1 base to trimming and J lost 0 bases, with 7 bases between them. The CDR3 has 13 residues. This CDR3 reads CSVEVQNSYEQYF. In nucleotides, the CDR3 is TGCAGCGTTGAAGTACAGAACTCCTACGAGCAGTACTTC.

This clone was seen once. This chain connects TRBV5-1 to TRBJ2-3, with 7 bases that match TRBD2. V shed 0 bases and J 4 bases; nucleotides not matched to a gene: 5. This CDR3 has 15 amino acids. CDR1 and CDR2 from the germline V gene are SGHRS and YFSETQ. CDR3 residues: CASSLGGRWADTQYF. CDR3 DNA: TGCGCCAGCAGCTTGGGCGGGAGATGGGCAGATACGCAGTATTTT.

This chain connects TRBV7-9 to TRBJ2-2, with D perhaps matching TRBD1 (5 bases). Trimming left V 8 bases short and J 3 bases short, with 16 bases between. Germline V gene lookup returns CDR1 SEHNR and CDR2 FQNEAQ (reference sequence). The CDR3 extends over 15 amino acids. In DNA form, the CDR3 reads TGTGCCAGCTTCACCGGGCAGGGTCACACCGGGGAGCTGTTTTTT. Amino acids: CASFTGQGHTGELFF. The full variable domain, completed using reference TRBV7-9 and TRBJ2-2, is DTGVSQNPRHKITKRGQNVTFRCDPISEHNRLYWYRQTLGQGPEFLTYFQNEAQLEKSRLLSDRFSAERPKGSFSTLEIQRTEQGDSAMYLCASFTGQGHTGELFFGEGSRLTVL.

The chain recombines TRBV19 with TRBJ1-5; D perhaps matches TRBD1 (5 bases). The CDR3 is 14 residues long. V lost 9 bases, J lost 6 bases, and 18 bases lay in between. CDR1 and CDR2 from the germline V gene are LNHDA and SQIVND (reference sequence). The CDR3 here is CASSSIGTLQPQHF. CDR3 DNA: TGTGCCAGCTCATCGATAGGGACTCTTCAGCCCCAGCATTTT.

DNA of the CDR3: TGCGCCATCCTAACAAGGGACTCCCTAATCTACGAGCAGTACTTC. This sequence encodes CAILTRDSLIYEQYF. The chain carries TRBV23-1 and TRBJ2-7, with D possibly matching TRBD2 (6 bases). TRBV23-1 is reported as an ORF; its role is uncertain. V was clipped by 10 bases and J by 3 bases, with 22 bases between them. The CDR3 is made up of 15 amino acids.

This chain links TRBV21-1 with TRBJ2-1; the tabulated D call, TRBD2, remains unverified against the DNA. TRBV21-1 counts as a pseudogene. The CDR3 sequence is 16 residues long. The CDR3 coding sequence is TGTGCCAGCAGCAAAGGGGCCTTCCACGAGGGCCTTGAGCAGTTCTTC. This sequence encodes CASSKGAFHEGLEQFF.

The V gene is TRBV19, the J gene TRBJ1-2; 11 nucleotides line up with TRBD1. J gave up 7 bases and V 5 bases, and 6 bases lay outside the gene matches. Germline V gene lookup returns CDR1 LNHDA and CDR2 SQIVND (reference sequence). The CDR3 covers 14 residues. As DNA, the CDR3 is TGTGCCAGTAGTCCGGACAGGGGGCATGGTGGCTACACCTTC. Its translation: CASSPDRGHGGYTF.

The chain links TRBV14 to TRBJ1-1; no definite D call. Trimming stripped 0 bases from V and 7 bases from J, with 9 bases between. CDR3 length: 13 residues. Germline CDR1 and CDR2: SGHDN and FVKESK. The CDR3 here is CASSQDRGLEAFF. The CDR3 DNA follows: TGTGCCAGCAGCCAAGATAGAGGCCTTGAAGCTTTCTTT.

The chain combines TRBV28 with TRBJ2-2; D possibly corresponds to TRBD2 (6 bases). CDR1 and CDR2 from the germline V gene are MDHEN and SYDVKM. The CDR3 length is 15 residues. V lost 5 bases to trimming and J lost 6 bases, with 16 bases between them. The CDR3 reads CASSPGTAGSGELFF. The CDR3 DNA reads as TGTGCCAGCAGTCCCGGGACCGCGGGATCCGGGGAGCTGTTTTTT.

The gene calls are TRBV4-1 and TRBJ1-5, with D perhaps matching TRBD1 (5 bases). Germline CDR1 reads MGHRA; CDR2 reads YSYEKL. This CDR3 comprises 16 residues. The V and J ends lost 0 bases and 3 bases respectively, with 12 bases between them. Here the CDR3 reads CASSQEGAKVNQPQHF. The CDR3 DNA sequence: TGCGCCAGCAGCCAAGAAGGGGCCAAAGTCAATCAGCCCCAGCATTTT.

The genes are TRBV4-1 and TRBJ1-5, with D perhaps TRBD1 (5 bases). The germline CDR1 and CDR2 sequences are MGHRA and YSYEKL. This CDR3 is 15 amino acids long. The V end was cut by 1 base, the J end by 6 bases, with 13 bases between. CDR3 sequence (DNA): TGCGCCAGCAGCCAAGTGGGGGGGTCGCCTCAGCCCCAGCATTTT. Translation: CASSQVGGSPQPQHF.

The chain uses TRBV5-4 and TRBJ2-5; perhaps TRBD2 as D (5 bases). This CDR3 region has 16 residues. Per the germline V gene, CDR1 is SGHNT and CDR2 is YYREEE (reference sequence). The V end lost 2 bases, the J end lost 2 bases, and 16 bases lay between the germline ends. The CDR3 loop reads CASSFGGSASQETQYF. CDR3 DNA: TGTGCCAGCAGCTTTGGAGGTTCGGCCTCTCAAGAGACCCAGTACTTC. Together with reference TRBV5-4 and TRBJ2-5, the CDR3 gives the full variable domain: ETGVTQSPTHLIKTRGQQVTLRCSSQSGHNTVSWYQQALGQGPQFIFQYYREEENGRGNFPPRFSGLQFPNYSSELNVNALELDDSALYLCASSFGGSASQETQYFGPGTRLLVL.

This chain joins TRBV29-1 and TRBJ2-7, with 10 bases lining up with TRBD1. CDR3 length equals 12 residues. The germline gives CDR1 SQVTM, CDR2 ANQGSEA. V was clipped by 4 bases and J by 6 bases; unmatched bases: 3. The CDR3 coding sequence is TGCAGCGTTGTCGGGACAGGGGTCGAGCAGTACTTC. Amino acids: CSVVGTGVEQYF.